The rows below give T cell receptor beta chains drawn from one sample of a study of blood T cells in healthy people across ages. TCRdb reprocessed the 5' RACE reads via MiXCR and lists one record per CDR3 protein. The table has over 600,000 distinct CDR3 sequences, more than 55% seen once. The specimen was blood. These receptors were collected from a middle-aged man in good health. CDR3s include the opening cysteine and the closing phenylalanine or tryptophan. A D gene is named only where the DNA matches it firmly. Not all rows give a size; the values are once, few, many and, for expanded clones, a class.

d_call	clone_size	j_call	v_call	cdr3_aa	cdr3_nt
NA	NA	TRBJ2-5	TRBV20-1	CSSGLGQETQYF	TGCAGCAGTGGTCTGGGCCAAGAGACCCAGTACTTC
NA	NA	TRBJ2-7	TRBV4-1	CASSPRDASSYELYF	TGCGCCAGCAGCCCCCGGGACGCTAGCTCCTACGAGCTGTACTTC
NA	few	TRBJ1-1	TRBV9	CASGKRGGTEAFF	TGTGCCAGCGGCAAACGGGGGGGCACTGAAGCTTTCTTT
NA	NA	TRBJ2-3	TRBV11-2	CASSLAGSRYAYF	TGTGCCAGCAGCTTAGCCGGGTCCAGATACGCGTATTTT
TRBD1	NA	TRBJ1-1	TRBV7-2	CASSLTTGGMGTEAFF	TGTGCCAGCAGCTTAACAACAGGGGGAATGGGCACTGAAGCTTTCTTT
TRBD1	few	TRBJ2-1	TRBV28	CASTHRDRGLREQFF	TGTGCCAGCACGCACCGGGACAGGGGGTTAAGGGAGCAGTTCTTC
NA	NA	TRBJ2-7	TRBV7-2	CANSLGVATYEQYF	TGTGCCAACAGCTTAGGAGTTGCAACCTACGAGCAGTACTTC
TRBD2	NA	TRBJ2-5	TRBV11-2	CASSLGAGGLETQYF	TGTGCCAGCAGCTTGGGGGCGGGAGGGCTCGAGACCCAGTACTTC
TRBD1	NA	TRBJ1-2	TRBV7-2	CASSLGGQGIDYYGYTF	TGTGCCAGCAGCTTAGGGGGACAGGGGATTGATTACTATGGCTACACCTTC
TRBD1	NA	TRBJ1-2	TRBV20-1	CSANRGNDYGYTF	TGCAGTGCGAACAGGGGGAATGATTATGGCTACACCTTC
NA	NA	TRBJ1-2	TRBV12-3/TRBV12-4	CASSHRSLSYGYTF	TGTGCCAGCAGCCATCGGAGCCTAAGCTATGGCTACACCTTC
NA	NA	TRBJ1-2	TRBV12-3/TRBV12-4	CASSLDGTPYGYTF	TGTGCCAGCAGTTTAGATGGGACACCCTATGGCTACACCTTC
TRBD2	NA	TRBJ2-7	TRBV6-2/TRBV6-3	CASSYLAAAGLADTYEQYF	TGTGCCAGCAGTTACTTGGCCGCGGCAGGACTAGCGGACACCTACGAGCAGTACTTC
NA	NA	TRBJ1-5	TRBV7-9	CASSGSGISNQPQHF	TGTGCCAGCAGCGGGTCAGGGATTAGCAATCAGCCCCAGCATTTT
NA	many	TRBJ2-4	TRBV28	CASNSRGTAKNIQYF	TGTGCCAGCAACTCACGTGGGACAGCCAAAAACATTCAGTACTTC
TRBD1	NA	TRBJ2-1	TRBV7-2	CASSLAYRGQYEQFF	TGTGCCAGCAGCTTAGCTTACAGGGGGCAATACGAGCAGTTCTTC
TRBD2	NA	TRBJ2-1	TRBV7-9	CASSLGASGRFPSSYNEQFF	TGTGCCAGCAGCTTAGGGGCTAGCGGGAGGTTCCCTAGCTCCTACAATGAGCAGTTCTTC
TRBD2	NA	TRBJ2-3	TRBV9	CASSVGTRYGTQYF	TGTGCCAGCAGCGTAGGGACTAGGTATGGTACGCAGTATTTT
TRBD1	NA	TRBJ1-2	TRBV10-2	CASLPQTGVYYGYTF	TGCGCCAGTCTCCCGCAGACAGGGGTGTACTATGGCTACACCTTC
TRBD1	NA	TRBJ2-2	TRBV28	CASSFRDRYTGELFF	TGTGCCAGCAGTTTCCGGGACAGGTACACCGGGGAGCTGTTTTTT
TRBD1	NA	TRBJ2-2	TRBV3-1	CASSQEPFLGQGAGELFF	TGTGCCAGCAGCCAAGAGCCCTTCCTGGGACAGGGGGCTGGGGAGCTGTTTTTT
TRBD1	NA	TRBJ2-3	TRBV28	CASRNYRGPGDTQYF	TGTGCCAGCAGGAACTACAGGGGGCCAGGAGATACGCAGTATTTT
TRBD2	once	TRBJ2-7	TRBV12-3/TRBV12-4	CASSKSGLAGVYEQYF	TGTGCCAGCAGTAAATCGGGACTAGCGGGCGTTTACGAGCAGTACTTC
NA	few	TRBJ2-3	TRBV20-1	CSVKGGADTQYF	TGCAGTGTTAAGGGGGGGGCGGATACGCAGTATTTT
NA	NA	TRBJ2-7	TRBV7-9	CASRRLEASEQYF	TGTGCCAGCAGACGACTAGAAGCGAGCGAGCAGTACTTC
NA	many	TRBJ2-7	TRBV20-1	CSARVGTAYEEQYF	TGCAGTGCTAGAGTCGGGACCGCCTATGAGGAGCAGTACTTC
TRBD2	few	TRBJ2-6	TRBV29-1	CSVEDEMLWEGSGANVLTF	TGCAGCGTTGAAGATGAGATGCTCTGGGAGGGCTCTGGGGCCAACGTCCTGACTTTC
NA	NA	TRBJ2-6	TRBV20-1	CSGLRDSGANVLTF	TGCAGTGGCCTCCGGGACTCTGGGGCCAACGTCCTGACTTTC